The 26 T cell receptor beta chains below were found in one sample sequenced in a study of control samples from healthy donors and cancer patients. This table comes from immunoSEQ multiplex PCR, and its TCRdb copy is limited to in-frame clones, with some not included. The sample shows about 130,000 clones, around nine tenths of them seen only once. The sequenced material came from blood. Receptors originate from a man aged 18-30 years in good health.

The genes are TRBV11-1 and TRBJ2-5; D assignment may be TRBD1 or TRBD2 (5 bases each). Trimming pared 5 bases from V and 1 base from J, leaving 11 bases between. Germline CDR1 SGHAT, CDR2 FQDESV (reference sequence). The CDR3 consists of 14 residues. The CDR3 reads CASSHPGTQETQYF. The CDR3 bases are TGTGCCAGCAGCCACCCCGGGACCCAAGAGACCCAGTACTTC.

The chain couples TRBV7-9 to TRBJ1-4; TRBD1 matches at 10 bases. This CDR3 comprises 15 residues. The V gene's germline CDR1 is SEHNR and CDR2 FQNEAQ (reference sequence). J was trimmed by 8 bases and V by 5 bases; bases with no gene match: 8. CDR3 bases: TGTGCCAGCAGCCTACTCGGGACAGGGGACGAAAAACTGTTTTTT. It specifies CASSLLGTGDEKLFF.

This chain connects TRBV6-5 to TRBJ1-5; D not certain. The V gene lost 6 bases and the J gene lost 6 bases, with 15 bases spanning the gap. This CDR3 comprises 14 residues. Per germline, CDR1 MNHEY and CDR2 SVGAGI. The DNA of the CDR3 is TGTGCCAGCAGGCCGCGGGGAGGCATTCAGCCCCAGCATTTT. Amino acid sequence: CASRPRGGIQPQHF.

This chain uses TRBV11-2 with TRBJ1-4, with D possibly TRBD1 on 5 matching bases. The germline V and J ends were trimmed by 4 bases and 3 bases, with 12 bases remaining between them. In germline, CDR1 is SGHAT, CDR2 FQNNGV. The CDR3 contains 15 residues. As DNA, the CDR3 is TGTGCCAGCAGCTCCCCCGGGACCGCTAATGAAAAACTGTTTTTT. Amino acids: CASSSPGTANEKLFF.

Here the CDR3 DNA reads TGTGCCAGCTCATCGGGTGTGGCTGAAGCTTTCTTT. It codes for CASSSGVAEAFF. The V gene is TRBV18, the J gene TRBJ1-1, with D hard to call. This CDR3 comprises 12 residues. Germline-derived CDR1 and CDR2 are KGHSH and LQKENI. The germline V and J ends were trimmed by 5 bases and 6 bases, with 10 bases remaining between them.

The chain couples TRBV5-5 to TRBJ2-7; D may be TRBD2 (6 bases). Germline V gene sequence: CDR1 SGHKS, CDR2 YYEKEE (reference sequence). V lost 4 bases and J 3 bases, leaving 11 bases between the germline ends. This CDR3 comprises 13 residues. In DNA form, the CDR3 reads TGTGCCAGCAGCGACGGACTACACTACGAGCAGTACTTC. Translating it yields CASSDGLHYEQYF.

The J gene is TRBJ2-7, the V gene TRBV2, with D uncertain. CDR1 and CDR2 from the germline V gene are SNHLY and FYNNEI. This CDR3 is 11 amino acids long. Trimming removed 8 bases from V and 2 bases from J, with 7 bases in between. The CDR3 nucleotides are TGTGCCAGCTTACGGACCTACGAGCAGTACTTC. Amino acids: CASLRTYEQYF. Filled out from reference TRBV2 and TRBJ2-7, the complete variable domain reads EPEVTQTPSHQVTQMGQEVILRCVPISNHLYFYWYRQILGQKVEFLVSFYNNEISEKSEIFDDQFSVERPDGSNFTLKIRSTKLEDSAMYFCASLRTYEQYFGPGTRLTVT.

This clone has a handful of counts. This chain joins TRBV19 and TRBJ2-5; possible D gene TRBD2, 6 bases. CDR3 size: 13 residues. The V end lost 7 bases, the J end lost 5 bases, and 14 bases lay between the germline ends. Germline V gives CDR1 LNHDA, CDR2 SQIVND (reference sequence). The DNA for the CDR3 is TGTGCCAGTACCCCTAGCGTTGGGGAGACCCAGTACTTC. This codes for CASTPSVGETQYF.

The J gene is TRBJ2-7, the V gene TRBV6-5, with 7 bases aligning to TRBD1. The CDR3 is made up of 15 amino acids. In germline, CDR1 is MNHEY, CDR2 SVGAGI. V shed 8 bases, J shed 3 bases, and the junction held 13 bases outside the gene matches. CDR3 amino acids: CASRKSGGPLYEQYF. CDR3 nucleotide sequence: TGTGCCAGCCGCAAGTCAGGGGGTCCTCTCTACGAGCAGTACTTC.

DNA of the CDR3: TGCGCCAGCAGCCAGCTAGGACTAGCATCTGAGCAGTTCTTC. It codes for CASSQLGLASEQFF. The chain joins TRBV4-1 to TRBJ2-1; 8 bases map to TRBD2. The CDR3 covers 14 residues. The junction had 7 bases not matched to a gene; V was cut back by 3 bases and J by 9 bases. Per the germline V gene, CDR1 is MGHRA and CDR2 is YSYEKL.

The chain employs TRBV7-7 and TRBJ2-2; weak D call: TRBD1 (6 bases). Trimming took off 2 bases at V and 6 bases at J, with 13 bases between the two ends. CDR3 length: 15 residues. Germline CDR1 SSHAT, CDR2 FNYEAQ (reference sequence). The CDR3 loop is CASSLLTGSSGELFF. In nucleotides, the CDR3 is TGTGCCAGCAGCTTACTCACAGGGTCATCCGGGGAGCTGTTTTTT.

The chain combines TRBV2 with TRBJ1-2; D is perhaps TRBD1 (5 bases). Trimming took 5 bases from V and 3 from J, leaving 16 bases between them. Germline lookup yields CDR1 SNHLY and CDR2 FYNNEI. CDR3 length: 15 residues. The CDR3 region is CASSPTGTTDYGYTF. The CDR3, as DNA: TGTGCCAGCAGTCCAACCGGGACGACAGACTATGGCTACACCTTC.

J is TRBJ2-7 and V is TRBV19; possibly TRBD1 for D (5 bases). Trimming pared 6 bases from V and 2 bases from J, leaving 11 bases between. The CDR3 totals 13 residues. Germline V lookup: CDR1 LNHDA, CDR2 SQIVND (reference sequence). DNA for the CDR3: TGTGCCAGTAGGGACACTGGCGCCTACGAGCAGTACTTC. Its translation is CASRDTGAYEQYF. Supplemented by reference TRBV19 and TRBJ2-7, the full variable domain reads DGGITQSPKYLFRKEGQNVTLSCEQNLNHDAMYWYRQDPGQGLRLIYYSQIVNDFQKGDIAEGYSVSREKKESFPLTVTSAQKNPTAFYLCASRDTGAYEQYFGPGTRLTVT.

This chain joins TRBV19 and TRBJ1-5, with 7 bases fitting TRBD1. The ends lost 6 bases at V and 6 bases at J; junction bases unmatched: 5. The CDR3 totals 13 residues. The germline CDR1 and CDR2 sequences are LNHDA and SQIVND (reference sequence). CDR3 bases: TGTGCCAGTAGCCTCCAGGGGGGTCAGCCCCAGCATTTT. Translated, it gives CASSLQGGQPQHF. Drawing the rest from reference TRBV19 and TRBJ1-5, the complete variable domain is DGGITQSPKYLFRKEGQNVTLSCEQNLNHDAMYWYRQDPGQGLRLIYYSQIVNDFQKGDIAEGYSVSREKKESFPLTVTSAQKNPTAFYLCASSLQGGQPQHFGDGTRLSIL.

The chain carries TRBV6-6 and TRBJ2-5; 14 bases are a match to TRBD2. Trimming cost V 2 bases and J 5 bases; bases outside gene matches: 1. The CDR3 is 15 residues long. Germline V gives CDR1 MNHNY, CDR2 SVGAGI (reference sequence). CDR3 in amino acids: CASSYRLAGGETQYF. The CDR3 nucleotides are TGTGCCAGCAGTTACCGACTAGCGGGGGGGGAGACCCAGTACTTC.

J is TRBJ1-1 and V is TRBV19, with no clear D. V shed 5 bases and J shed 1 base, with 20 bases lying between them. CDR3 length equals 17 residues. Looked up from germline, CDR1 is LNHDA and CDR2 is SQIVND (reference sequence). The CDR3 protein is CASSVQPYTGWNTEAFF. As DNA, the CDR3 is TGTGCCAGTAGTGTCCAACCTTACACGGGGTGGAACACTGAAGCTTTCTTT.

The V and J genes are TRBV12-3 or TRBV12-4 and TRBJ1-5, with no clear D. The V and J ends lost 0 bases and 7 bases respectively, with 7 bases between them. The CDR3 runs to 13 residues. The CDR3 here is CASSLAQNQPQHF. The CDR3 nucleotides read TGTGCCAGCAGTTTAGCGCAAAACCAGCCCCAGCATTTT.

This clone was seen a single time. One junction end does not reproduce the germline sequence, and a read error may be involved. The chain carries TRBV11-2 and TRBJ2-7, with 9 positions matching TRBD1. The CDR3 has 16 amino acids. The V gene's germline CDR1 is SGHAT and CDR2 FQNNGV. The CDR3 is CASSLGTGTGLTHTNF. CDR3 DNA: TGTGCCAGCAGCTTGGGTACCGGGACAGGGCTGACCCATACCAACTTC.

The chain couples TRBV5-6 to TRBJ2-5, with D uncertain. The V end lost 4 bases, the J end lost 5 bases, and 18 bases lay between the germline ends. The CDR3 has 15 amino acids. The germline gives CDR1 SGHDT, CDR2 YYEEEE. The CDR3 nucleotides read TGTGCCAGCAGCATAAATCCGTGGGGTTGGGAGACCCAGTACTTC. It yields the protein CASSINPWGWETQYF.

V is TRBV7-3 and J is TRBJ2-3; D may correspond to TRBD1 or TRBD2 (5 bases each). This CDR3 is 13 amino acids long. Trimming took off 5 bases at V and 9 bases at J, with 15 bases between the two ends. From germline, CDR1 is SGHTA and CDR2 FQGTGA. The CDR3 nucleotides are TGTGCCAGCAGCGGGACCGTTTCGGGAACGCAGTATTTT. Protein product: CASSGTVSGTQYF.

The rearrangement joins TRBV7-7 to TRBJ2-2; 8 bases agree with TRBD1. The CDR3 spans 12 residues. Looked up from germline, CDR1 is SSHAT and CDR2 is FNYEAQ (reference sequence). Trimming took 7 bases from V and 6 from J; bases not matched to a gene: 1. DNA for the CDR3: TGTGCCAGCAAACAGGGGGCCGGGGAGCTGTTTTTT. It is translated as CASKQGAGELFF.

V gene TRBV7-9 combines with J gene TRBJ1-2; D unclear. V lost 6 bases and J lost 7, with 6 bases in between. The CDR3 runs 10 residues. The germline gives CDR1 SEHNR, CDR2 FQNEAQ (reference sequence). The CDR3 DNA is TGTGCCAGCAGTGAAGGTGGCTACACCTTC. It translates to CASSEGGYTF.

The chain joins TRBV5-1 to TRBJ1-5; unclear D gene. The CDR3 consists of 15 residues. V dropped 0 bases and J dropped 0 bases, with 7 bases sitting between them. CDR1 is SGHRS, CDR2 YFSETQ, per germline. In DNA, the CDR3 is TGCGCCAGCAGCTTGGGGCTCGGTAGCAATCAGCCCCAGCATTTT. Its protein product is CASSLGLGSNQPQHF.

The chain carries TRBV15 and TRBJ1-1, with D uncertain. CDR1 is LNHNV, CDR2 YYDKDF, per germline (reference sequence). The V and J ends lost 0 bases and 7 bases respectively, with 9 bases between them. The CDR3 runs 13 residues. The CDR3 nucleotides read TGTGCCACCAGCAGAGAGGACTACAGTGAAGCTTTCTTT. Translation gives CATSREDYSEAFF.

The V gene is TRBV7-2, the J gene TRBJ1-2, with TRBD1 identical over 7 bases. Trimming cost V 3 bases and J 5 bases; bases outside gene matches: 9. This CDR3 is built from 15 residues. CDR1 SGHTA and CDR2 FQGNSA come from the germline V gene. Here the CDR3 DNA reads TGTGCCAGCAGCTTGACAGGGCGAGGGGTATATGGCTACACCTTC. It specifies CASSLTGRGVYGYTF.

The chain couples TRBV30 to TRBJ1-2; 7 bases line up with TRBD1. Germline-derived CDR1 and CDR2 are GTSNPN and SVGIG (reference sequence). CDR3 length equals 12 residues. After removal of 7 bases from V and 1 base from J, the junction contained 3 bases not matched to a gene. Here the CDR3 reads CALGQRNYGYTF. Written as DNA, the CDR3 is TGTGCCTTGGGACAGCGTAACTATGGCTACACCTTC.